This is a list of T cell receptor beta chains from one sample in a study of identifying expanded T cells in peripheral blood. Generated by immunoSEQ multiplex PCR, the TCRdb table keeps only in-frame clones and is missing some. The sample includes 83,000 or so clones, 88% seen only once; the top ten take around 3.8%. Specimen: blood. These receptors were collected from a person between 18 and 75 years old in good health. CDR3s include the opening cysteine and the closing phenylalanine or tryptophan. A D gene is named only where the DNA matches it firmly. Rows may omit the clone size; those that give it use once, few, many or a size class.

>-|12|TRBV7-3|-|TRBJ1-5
CASSLWNQPQHF
TGTGCCAGCAGCCTATGGAATCAGCCCCAGCATTTT
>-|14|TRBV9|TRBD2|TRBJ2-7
CASSGLAGPYEQYF
TGTGCCAGCAGCGGACTAGCGGGACCCTACGAGCAGTACTTC
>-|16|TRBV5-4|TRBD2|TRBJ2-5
CASSQDGLAGKETQYF
TGTGCCAGCAGCCAAGATGGACTAGCGGGAAAGGAGACCCAGTACTTC
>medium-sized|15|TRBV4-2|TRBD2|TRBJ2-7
CASSQETSGSYEQYF
TGTGCCAGCAGCCAAGAGACTAGCGGGTCCTACGAGCAGTACTTC
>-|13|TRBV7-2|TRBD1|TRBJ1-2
CASSPGQPSGYTF
TGTGCCAGCAGCCCGGGACAGCCGAGTGGCTACACCTTC
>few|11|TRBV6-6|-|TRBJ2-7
CASSYDHLQYF
TGTGCCAGCAGTTACGATCACCTGCAGTACTTC
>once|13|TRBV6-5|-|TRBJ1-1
CASSEAEQAEAFF
TGTGCCAGCAGTGAAGCAGAACAGGCTGAAGCTTTCTTT
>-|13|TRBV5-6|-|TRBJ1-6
CASSTPGISPLHF
TGTGCCAGCAGCACCCCCGGGATTTCACCCCTCCACTTT
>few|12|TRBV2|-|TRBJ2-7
CASSRAAYEQYF
TGTGCCAGCAGTAGGGCCGCCTACGAGCAGTACTTC
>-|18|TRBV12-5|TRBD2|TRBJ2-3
CASTGTSGGGLGTDTQYF
TGTGCTAGCACCGGGACTAGCGGGGGAGGTTTAGGAACAGATACGCAGTATTTT
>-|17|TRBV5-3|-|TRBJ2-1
CARSHHPAGPSYNEQFF
TGTGCCAGAAGCCATCATCCGGCGGGCCCCTCCTACAATGAGCAGTTCTTC
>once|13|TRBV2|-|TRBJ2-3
CASSGLRIDTQYF
TGTGCCAGCAGTGGCCTAAGAATCGATACGCAGTATTTT
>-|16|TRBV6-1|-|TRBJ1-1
CASSEETGRPNTEAFF
TGTGCCAGCAGTGAGGAAACCGGGCGACCGAACACTGAAGCTTTCTTT
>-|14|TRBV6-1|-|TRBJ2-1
CASTRSGGPNEQFF
TGTGCCAGCACGCGGTCCGGGGGGCCCAATGAGCAGTTCTTC
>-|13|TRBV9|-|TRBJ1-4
CASSDARAEKLFF
TGTGCCAGCAGCGACGCCAGGGCCGAAAAACTGTTTTTT
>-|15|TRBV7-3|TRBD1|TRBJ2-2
CASSLTGAGTGELFF
TGTGCCAGCAGCTTGACAGGGGCGGGCACCGGGGAGCTGTTTTTT
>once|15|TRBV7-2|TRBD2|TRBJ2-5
CASSLPSGGGETQYF
TGTGCCAGCAGCTTACCTAGCGGGGGGGGAGAGACCCAGTACTTC
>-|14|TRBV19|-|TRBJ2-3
CASSTPGLTDTQYF
TGTGCCAGTAGTACTCCGGGGCTCACAGATACGCAGTATTTT
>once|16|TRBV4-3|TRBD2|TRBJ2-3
CASSLGLADRTDTQYF
TGCGCCAGCAGCCTAGGACTAGCGGACCGCACAGATACGCAGTATTTT
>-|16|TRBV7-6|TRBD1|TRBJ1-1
CASREVLQGTNTEAFF
TGTGCCAGCAGGGAAGTGTTACAGGGGACGAACACTGAAGCTTTCTTT
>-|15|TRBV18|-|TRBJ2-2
CASSPRGDITGELFF
TGTGCCAGCTCACCCAGGGGCGATATAACCGGGGAGCTGTTTTTT
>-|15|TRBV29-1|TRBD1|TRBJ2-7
CSVESGQGSSYEQYF
TGCAGCGTTGAAAGTGGACAGGGGAGCTCCTACGAGCAGTACTTC
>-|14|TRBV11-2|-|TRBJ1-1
CASSWEGLNTEAFF
TGTGCCAGCAGCTGGGAGGGGTTGAACACTGAAGCTTTCTTT
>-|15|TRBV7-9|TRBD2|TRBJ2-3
CASRETSGSTDTQYF
TGTGCCAGCAGAGAAACTAGCGGCAGCACAGATACGCAGTATTTT
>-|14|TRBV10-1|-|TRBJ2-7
CASSEGVVSYEQYF
TGCGCCAGCAGTGAGGGGGTGGTCTCCTACGAGCAGTACTTC
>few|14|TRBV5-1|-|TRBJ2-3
CASSPGSFTDTQYF
TGCGCCAGCAGCCCCGGGAGTTTCACAGATACGCAGTATTTT
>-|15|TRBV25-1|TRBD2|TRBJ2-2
CASSELAANTGELFF
TGTGCCAGCAGTGAGCTAGCGGCGAACACCGGGGAGCTGTTTTTT
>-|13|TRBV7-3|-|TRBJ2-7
CASSFHALSEQYF
TGTGCCAGCAGTTTTCACGCTTTGAGCGAGCAGTACTTC
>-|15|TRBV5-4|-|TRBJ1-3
CASSLLGAAGNTIYF
TGTGCCAGCAGCTTGCTGGGGGCTGCTGGAAACACCATATATTTT
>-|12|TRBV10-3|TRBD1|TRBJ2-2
CAIRRGPGELFF
TGTGCCATCAGGAGGGGGCCCGGGGAGCTGTTTTTT
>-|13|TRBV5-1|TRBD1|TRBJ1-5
CASSSWTGQPQHF
TGCGCCAGCAGCTCCTGGACAGGTCAGCCCCAGCATTTT
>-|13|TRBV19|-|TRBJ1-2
CASSIGGFDGYTF
TGTGCCAGTAGTATCGGGGGGTTTGATGGCTACACCTTC
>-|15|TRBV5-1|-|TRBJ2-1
CASSLDRPRSNEQFF
TGCGCCAGCAGCTTGGACCGTCCGAGGTCTAATGAGCAGTTCTTC
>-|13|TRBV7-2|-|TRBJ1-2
CASSFGGLYGYTF
TGTGCCAGCAGCTTCGGGGGGTTGTATGGCTACACCTTC
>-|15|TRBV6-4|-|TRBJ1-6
CASSARGGDNSPLHF
TGTGCCAGCAGTGCACGTGGAGGGGATAATTCACCCCTCCACTTT
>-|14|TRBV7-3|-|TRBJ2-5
CASSSAGGKETQYF
TGTGCCAGCAGCTCCGCGGGCGGTAAGGAGACCCAGTACTTC
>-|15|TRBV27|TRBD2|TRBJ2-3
CASGPLAGGTDTQYF
TGTGCCAGCGGACCACTAGCGGGGGGTACAGATACGCAGTATTTT
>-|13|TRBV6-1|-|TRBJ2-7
CAAPRGGSYEQYF
TGTGCCGCCCCACGGGGAGGAAGCTACGAGCAGTACTTC
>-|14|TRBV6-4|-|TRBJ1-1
CASSARGGSTEAFF
TGTGCCAGCAGTGCCAGGGGAGGAAGCACTGAAGCTTTCTTT
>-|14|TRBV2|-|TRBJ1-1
CASSALAGNTEAFF
TGTGCCAGCAGTGCCCTAGCCGGGAACACTGAAGCTTTCTTT
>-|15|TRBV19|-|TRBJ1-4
CASSMSRGGNEKLFF
TGTGCCAGTAGTATGAGCCGGGGGGGGAATGAAAAACTGTTTTTT
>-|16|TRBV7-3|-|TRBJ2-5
CASSLTGRRDQETQYF
TGTGCCAGCAGCTTAACTGGACGACGGGACCAAGAGACCCAGTACTTC
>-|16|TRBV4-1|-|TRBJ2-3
CASSPPRDGSTDTQYF
TGCGCCAGCAGCCCCCCAAGGGACGGGAGCACAGATACGCAGTATTTT
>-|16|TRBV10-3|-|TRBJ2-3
CAISASSGFSTDTQYF
TGTGCCATCAGTGCTTCATCGGGATTCTCCACAGATACGCAGTATTTT
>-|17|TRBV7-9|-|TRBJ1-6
CASSHWGAGIDNSPLHF
TGTGCCAGCAGCCATTGGGGGGCAGGGATCGATAATTCACCCCTCCACTTT
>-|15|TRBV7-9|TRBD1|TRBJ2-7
CASSLADRGQYEQYF
TGTGCCAGCAGCTTAGCGGACAGGGGGCAGTACGAGCAGTACTTC
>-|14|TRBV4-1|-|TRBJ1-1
CASSLRPQNTEAFF
TGCGCCAGCAGCCTCAGACCCCAGAACACTGAAGCTTTCTTT
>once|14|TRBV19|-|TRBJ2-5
CASSIGLNEETQYF
TGTGCCAGTAGTATCGGCCTGAATGAGGAGACCCAGTACTTC
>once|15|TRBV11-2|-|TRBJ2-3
CASSLGGSPTDTQYF
TGTGCCAGCAGCTTAGGAGGGAGTCCCACAGATACGCAGTATTTT
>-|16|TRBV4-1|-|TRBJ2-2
CASSQDPGSGPGELFF
TGCGCCAGCAGCCAAGACCCCGGTTCAGGGCCCGGGGAGCTGTTTTTT
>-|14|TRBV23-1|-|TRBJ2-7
CASRGGTEIYEQYF
TGCGCCAGCAGGGGGGGGACAGAGATCTACGAGCAGTACTTC
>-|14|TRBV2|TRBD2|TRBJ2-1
CASTTSGKVNEQFF
TGTGCCAGCACGACTAGCGGCAAAGTTAATGAGCAGTTCTTC
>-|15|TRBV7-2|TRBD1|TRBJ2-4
CASSSPDRGQNIQYF
TGTGCCAGCAGCTCCCCGGACAGGGGGCAGAACATTCAGTACTTC
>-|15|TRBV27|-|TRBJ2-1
CASRPRLVGVNEQFF
TGTGCCAGCAGACCCCGACTTGTGGGGGTCAATGAGCAGTTCTTC
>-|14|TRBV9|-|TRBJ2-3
CASSVGRATDTQYF
TGTGCCAGCAGCGTAGGGAGGGCCACAGATACGCAGTATTTT
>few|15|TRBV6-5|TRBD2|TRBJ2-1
CASSYAGEGSNEQFF
TGTGCCAGCAGTTACGCGGGAGAAGGGTCCAATGAGCAGTTCTTC
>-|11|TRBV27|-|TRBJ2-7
CASSFYGQQYF
TGTGCCAGCAGTTTTTATGGGCAGCAGTACTTC